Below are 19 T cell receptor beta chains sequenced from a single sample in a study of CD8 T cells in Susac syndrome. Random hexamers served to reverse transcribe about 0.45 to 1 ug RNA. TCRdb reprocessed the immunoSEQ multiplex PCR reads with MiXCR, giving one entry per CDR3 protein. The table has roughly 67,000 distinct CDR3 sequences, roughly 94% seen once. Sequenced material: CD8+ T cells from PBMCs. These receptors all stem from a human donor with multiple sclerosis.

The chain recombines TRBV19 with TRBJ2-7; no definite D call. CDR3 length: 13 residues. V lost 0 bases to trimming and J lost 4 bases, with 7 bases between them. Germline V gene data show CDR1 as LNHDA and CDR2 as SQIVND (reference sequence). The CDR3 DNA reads TGTGCCAGTAGTATAGATCTGACTTACGAGCAGTACTTC. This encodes CASSIDLTYEQYF.

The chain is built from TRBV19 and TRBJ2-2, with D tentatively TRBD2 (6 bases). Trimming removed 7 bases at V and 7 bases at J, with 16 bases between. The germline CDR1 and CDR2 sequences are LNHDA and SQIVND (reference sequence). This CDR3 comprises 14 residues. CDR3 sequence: CASTWREVHGELFF. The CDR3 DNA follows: TGTGCCAGTACCTGGAGGGAGGTACACGGGGAGCTGTTTTTT.

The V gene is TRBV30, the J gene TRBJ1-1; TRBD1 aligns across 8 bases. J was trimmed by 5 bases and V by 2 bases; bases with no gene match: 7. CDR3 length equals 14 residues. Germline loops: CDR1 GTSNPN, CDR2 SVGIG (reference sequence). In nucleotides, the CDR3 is TGTGCCTGGAGTACCGGACAGGGCAGAACTGAAGCTTTCTTT. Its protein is CAWSTGQGRTEAFF.

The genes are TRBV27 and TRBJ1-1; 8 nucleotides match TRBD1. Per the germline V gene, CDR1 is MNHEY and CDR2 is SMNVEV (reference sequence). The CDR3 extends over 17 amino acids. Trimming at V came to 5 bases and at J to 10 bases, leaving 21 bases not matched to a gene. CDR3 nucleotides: TGTGCCAGCAGTCCACCCGTTGACAGGGGCCGACTCCAACGAGCTTTCTTT. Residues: CASSPPVDRGRLQRAFF.

The CDR3 spells CASSMGLAGNTGELFF. As DNA, the CDR3 is TGCGCCAGCAGTATGGGACTAGCGGGGAACACCGGGGAGCTGTTTTTT. V and J are TRBV5-1 and TRBJ2-2, with 12 bases lining up with TRBD2. From germline, CDR1 is SGHRS and CDR2 YFSETQ. Trimming took 5 bases from V and 1 from J; bases not matched to a gene: 3. The CDR3 length is 16 residues.

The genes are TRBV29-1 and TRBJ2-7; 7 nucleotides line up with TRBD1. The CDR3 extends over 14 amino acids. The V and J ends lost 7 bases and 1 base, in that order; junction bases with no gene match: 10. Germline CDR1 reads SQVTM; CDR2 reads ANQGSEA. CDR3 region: CSASLTGRSYEQYF. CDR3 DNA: TGCAGCGCCTCTTTGACAGGGCGGTCCTACGAGCAGTACTTC.

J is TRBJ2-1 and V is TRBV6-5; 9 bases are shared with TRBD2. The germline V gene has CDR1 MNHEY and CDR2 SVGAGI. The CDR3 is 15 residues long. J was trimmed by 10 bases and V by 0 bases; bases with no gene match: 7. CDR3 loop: CASSYSGGGAREQFF. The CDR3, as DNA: TGTGCCAGCAGTTACTCGGGCGGGGGGGCGAGGGAGCAGTTCTTC.

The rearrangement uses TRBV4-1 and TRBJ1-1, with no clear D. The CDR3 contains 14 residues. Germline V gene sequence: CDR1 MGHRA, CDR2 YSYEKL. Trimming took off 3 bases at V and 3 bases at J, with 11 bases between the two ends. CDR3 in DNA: TGCGCCAGCAGCCAGCGGGAACAGTACACTGAAGCTTTCTTT. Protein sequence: CASSQREQYTEAFF.

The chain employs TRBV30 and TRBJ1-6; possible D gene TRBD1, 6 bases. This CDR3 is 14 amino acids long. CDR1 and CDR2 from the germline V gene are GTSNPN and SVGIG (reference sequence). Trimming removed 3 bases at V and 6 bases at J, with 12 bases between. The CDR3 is CAWSDTGFNSPLHF. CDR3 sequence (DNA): TGTGCCTGGAGCGACACAGGGTTTAATTCACCCCTCCACTTT.

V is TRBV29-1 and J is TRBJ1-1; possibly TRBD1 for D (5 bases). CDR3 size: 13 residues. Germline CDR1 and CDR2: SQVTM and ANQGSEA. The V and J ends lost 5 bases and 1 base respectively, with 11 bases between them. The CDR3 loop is CSVLGTENTEAFF. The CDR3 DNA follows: TGCAGCGTTCTCGGGACCGAGAACACTGAAGCTTTCTTT.

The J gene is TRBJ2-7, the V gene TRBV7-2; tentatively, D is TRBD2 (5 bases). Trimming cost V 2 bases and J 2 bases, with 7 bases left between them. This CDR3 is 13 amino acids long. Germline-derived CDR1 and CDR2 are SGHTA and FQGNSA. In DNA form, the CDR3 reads TGTGCCAGCAGCTTACCGGGGACCTACGAGCAGTACTTC. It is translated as CASSLPGTYEQYF.

In DNA, the CDR3 is TGTGCCAGCAGCTCCTCGACTAGCGGGAGGGAGACCCAGTACTTC. This encodes CASSSSTSGRETQYF. V is TRBV12-3 or TRBV12-4 and J is TRBJ2-5, with 13 bases aligning to TRBD2. V dropped 6 bases and J dropped 5; count of bases not matched to a gene: 6. The length of the CDR3 is 15 residues.

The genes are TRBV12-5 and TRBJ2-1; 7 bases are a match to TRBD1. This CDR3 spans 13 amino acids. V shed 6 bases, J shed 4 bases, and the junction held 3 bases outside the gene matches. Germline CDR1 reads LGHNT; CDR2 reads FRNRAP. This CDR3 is CASGWGQYNEQFF. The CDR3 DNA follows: TGTGCTAGTGGGTGGGGACAGTACAATGAGCAGTTCTTC.

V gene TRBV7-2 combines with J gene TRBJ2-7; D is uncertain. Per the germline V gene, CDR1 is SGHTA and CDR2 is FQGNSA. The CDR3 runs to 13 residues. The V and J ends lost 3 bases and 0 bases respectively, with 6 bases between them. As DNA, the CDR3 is TGTGCCAGCAGCTTTAGCCTCTCCTACGAGCAGTACTTC. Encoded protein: CASSFSLSYEQYF.

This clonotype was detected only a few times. CDR3 sequence reads: CASSKGQGGTYEQYF. The CDR3 nucleotides read TGCGCCAGCAGCAAGGGACAGGGAGGCACCTACGAGCAGTACTTC. The chain is built from TRBV5-1 and TRBJ2-7; 9 positions match TRBD1. In germline, CDR1 is SGHRS, CDR2 YFSETQ. V was clipped by 4 bases and J by 2 bases; unmatched bases: 7. The CDR3 spans 15 residues.

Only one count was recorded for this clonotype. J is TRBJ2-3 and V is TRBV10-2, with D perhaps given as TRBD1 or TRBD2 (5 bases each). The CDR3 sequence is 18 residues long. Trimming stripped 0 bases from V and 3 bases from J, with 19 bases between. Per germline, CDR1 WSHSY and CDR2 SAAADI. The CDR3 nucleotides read TGCGCCAGCAGTGAGTCGAGCCTTGGGACCCTTAAGACAGATACGCAGTATTTT. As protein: CASSESSLGTLKTDTQYF.

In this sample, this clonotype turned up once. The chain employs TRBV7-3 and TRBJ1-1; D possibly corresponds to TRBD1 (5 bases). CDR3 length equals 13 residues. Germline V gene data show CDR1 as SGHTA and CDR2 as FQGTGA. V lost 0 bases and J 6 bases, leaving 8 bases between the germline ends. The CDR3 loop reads CASSLTLTAEAFF. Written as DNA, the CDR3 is TGTGCCAGCAGCTTAACGTTGACAGCTGAAGCTTTCTTT.

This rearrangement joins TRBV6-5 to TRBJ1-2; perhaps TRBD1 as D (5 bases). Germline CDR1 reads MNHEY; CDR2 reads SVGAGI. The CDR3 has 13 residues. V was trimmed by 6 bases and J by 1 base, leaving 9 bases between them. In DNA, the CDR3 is TGTGCCAGCAGGGGGGACCGTAACTATGGCTACACCTTC. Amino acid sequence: CASRGDRNYGYTF.

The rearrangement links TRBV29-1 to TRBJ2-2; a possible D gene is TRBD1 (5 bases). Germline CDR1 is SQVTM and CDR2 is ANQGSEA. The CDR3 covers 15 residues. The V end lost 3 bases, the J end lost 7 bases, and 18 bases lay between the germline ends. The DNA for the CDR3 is TGCAGCGTTGACCTCCCGGGCAGGGTTAGCGGGGAGCTGTTTTTT. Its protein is CSVDLPGRVSGELFF.